Below, one TCR beta chain is given with its context. The sample comes from a study of OX40 agonist ivuxolimab in advanced cancers. Study-level information: Having had anti-PD-1, anti-PD-L1 or anti-CTLA-4 therapy before was allowed, and under 50% had some.

Sequenced by immunoSEQ multiplex PCR; TCRdb stores in-frame clones only, minus some. The data contain 75,000 to 90,000 clones, about 87% of them singletons. This CDR3 comprises 13 residues. V lost 4 bases, J lost 1 base, and 8 bases lay in between. Germline V gene data show CDR1 as SGHNT and CDR2 as YYREEE (reference sequence). The receptor was isolated from an adult with an advanced solid tumor such as melanoma, head and neck, liver or kidney cancer. The genes are TRBV5-4 and TRBJ2-5, with a possible D match to TRBD2 (5 bases). The material was CD4+ or CD8+ T cells sorted from blood, obtained in a trial of the OX40 agonist ivuxolimab. CDR3 DNA sequence: TGTGCCAGCAGCACCCGGGGCCAAGAGACCCAGTACTTC. This codes for CASSTRGQETQYF.